The rows below give T cell receptor beta chains drawn from one sample of a study of control samples from healthy donors and cancer patients. Here immunoSEQ multiplex PCR was the method, and the copy in TCRdb shows in-frame clones only, minus some. The sample carries approximately 140,000 clones, over 85% recorded once. The sequenced sample consisted of blood. Receptor source: a man younger than 35 in good health. Both conserved end residues are part of each CDR3. D genes are given only for firm matches. Where a row states a size, it is once, few, many or the class of an expanded clone; other rows omit it.

j_call v_call clone_size d_call cdr3_aa cdr3_nt
TRBJ1-3 TRBV3-1/TRBV3-2 . . CASSQLSGLPSNTIYF TGTGCCAGCAGCCAGCTGTCGGGACTCCCCTCCAACACCATATATTTT
TRBJ2-1 TRBV7-2 once . CASSITRGGHNEQFF TGTGCCAGCAGCATAACTAGAGGGGGGCACAATGAGCAGTTCTTC
TRBJ2-3 TRBV6-5 . . CASLTGKYGTDTQYF TGTGCCAGCCTTACAGGGAAGTATGGCACAGATACGCAGTATTTT
TRBJ2-1 TRBV28 once . CASSTGFLYNEQFF TGTGCCAGCTCAACAGGGTTTCTCTACAATGAGCAGTTCTTC
TRBJ2-7 TRBV5-5 . TRBD1 CASSTTRTGPSYEQYF TGTGCCAGCAGCACAACTCGGACAGGGCCCTCCTACGAGCAGTACTTC
TRBJ2-5 TRBV19 . TRBD2 CASSIPATSGRETQYF TGTGCCAGTAGTATCCCCGCGACTAGCGGGAGGGAGACCCAGTACTTC
TRBJ2-7 TRBV5-6 . TRBD1 CASSLFAGQAYEQYF TGTGCCAGCAGCTTGTTTGCTGGACAGGCCTACGAGCAGTACTTC
TRBJ2-5 TRBV11-2 . . CASSFQVLLETQYF TGTGCCAGCAGCTTTCAGGTCCTCTTAGAGACCCAGTACTTC
TRBJ1-1 TRBV7-2 . TRBD1 CASSLRRQGESEAFF TGTGCCAGCAGCTTAAGGAGACAGGGGGAGTCTGAAGCTTTCTTT
TRBJ1-5 TRBV7-8 . . CASSLRGDQPQHF TGTGCCAGCAGCTTAAGAGGGGATCAGCCCCAGCATTTT